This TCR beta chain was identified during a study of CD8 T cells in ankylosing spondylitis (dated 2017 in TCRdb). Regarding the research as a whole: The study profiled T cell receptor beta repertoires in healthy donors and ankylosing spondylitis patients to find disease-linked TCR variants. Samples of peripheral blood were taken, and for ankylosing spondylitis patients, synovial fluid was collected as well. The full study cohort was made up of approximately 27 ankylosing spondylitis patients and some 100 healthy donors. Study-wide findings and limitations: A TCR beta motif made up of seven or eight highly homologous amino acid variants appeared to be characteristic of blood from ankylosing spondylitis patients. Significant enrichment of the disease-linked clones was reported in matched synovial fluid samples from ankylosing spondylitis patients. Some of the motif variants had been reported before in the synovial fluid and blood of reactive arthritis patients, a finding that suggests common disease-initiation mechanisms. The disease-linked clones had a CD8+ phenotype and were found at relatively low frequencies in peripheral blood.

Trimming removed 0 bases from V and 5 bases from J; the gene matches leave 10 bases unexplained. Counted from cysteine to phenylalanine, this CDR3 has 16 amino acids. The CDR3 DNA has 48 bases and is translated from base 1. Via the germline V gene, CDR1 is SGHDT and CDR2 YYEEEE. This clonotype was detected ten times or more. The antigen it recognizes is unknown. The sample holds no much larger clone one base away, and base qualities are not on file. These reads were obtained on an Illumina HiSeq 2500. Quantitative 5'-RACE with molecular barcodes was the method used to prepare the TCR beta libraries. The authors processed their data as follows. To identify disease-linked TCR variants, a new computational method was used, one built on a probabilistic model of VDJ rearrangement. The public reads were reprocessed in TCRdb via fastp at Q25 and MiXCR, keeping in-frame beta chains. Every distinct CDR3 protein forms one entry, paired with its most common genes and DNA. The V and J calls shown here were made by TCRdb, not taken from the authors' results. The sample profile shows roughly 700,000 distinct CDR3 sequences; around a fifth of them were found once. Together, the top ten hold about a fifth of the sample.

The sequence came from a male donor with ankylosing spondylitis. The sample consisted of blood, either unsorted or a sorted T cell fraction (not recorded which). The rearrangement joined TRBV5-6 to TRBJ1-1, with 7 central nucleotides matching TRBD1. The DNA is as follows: TGTGCCAGCAGCTTGGGGGAGCAGGGGGTTAGAACTGAAGCTTTCTTT. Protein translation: CASSLGEQGVRTEAFF.